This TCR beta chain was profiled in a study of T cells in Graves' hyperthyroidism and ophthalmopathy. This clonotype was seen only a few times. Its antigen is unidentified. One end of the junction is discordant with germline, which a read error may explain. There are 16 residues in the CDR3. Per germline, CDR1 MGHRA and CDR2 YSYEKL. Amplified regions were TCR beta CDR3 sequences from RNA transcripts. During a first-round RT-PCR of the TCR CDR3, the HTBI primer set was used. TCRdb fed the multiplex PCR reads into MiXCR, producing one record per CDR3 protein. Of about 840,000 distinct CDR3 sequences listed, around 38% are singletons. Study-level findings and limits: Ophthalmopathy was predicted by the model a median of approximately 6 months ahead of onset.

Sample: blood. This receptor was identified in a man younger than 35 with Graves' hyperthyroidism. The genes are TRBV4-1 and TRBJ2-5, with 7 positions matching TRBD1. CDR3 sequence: CASRPPGTAHQETQYF. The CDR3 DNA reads TGTGCCAGCAGGCCACCCGGGACAGCACACCAAGAGACCCAGTACTTC.